The rows below give T cell receptor beta chains drawn from one sample of a study of T cell responses to AZD1222 COVID-19 vaccine. The data were produced by immunoSEQ multiplex PCR, yet TCRdb's version contains in-frame clones alone and is incomplete. The sample carries 75,000 to 90,000 clones, roughly 90% recorded once. The sample consisted of peripheral blood, taken on day 0 of AZD1222 vaccination. All receptors come from an adult in good health. The CDR3 runs from the conserved cysteine through the conserved F or W. D genes are given only for firm matches. A clone size is listed for some rows: how often the clone was seen (once, few, many), or a class if it is expanded.

d_call | j_call | clone_size | v_call | cdr3_aa | cdr3_nt
TRBD1 | TRBJ2-3 | NA | TRBV6-6 | CASSKGQGSTDTQYF | TGTGCCAGCAGCAAAGGACAGGGGAGCACAGATACGCAGTATTTT
TRBD1 | TRBJ1-1 | once | TRBV28 | CASHASGTGENTEAFF | TGTGCCAGCCACGCATCCGGGACAGGGGAGAACACTGAAGCTTTCTTT
NA | TRBJ1-1 | NA | TRBV5-6 | CASSSRVVGAFF | TGTGCCAGCAGCTCGAGGGTGGTGGGGGCTTTCTTT
NA | TRBJ2-3 | once | TRBV30 | CAWSVPGDTDTQYF | TGTGCCTGGAGTGTACCCGGGGACACAGATACGCAGTATTTT
NA | TRBJ2-6 | NA | TRBV7-9 | CASSPRGDANVLTF | TGTGCCAGCAGCCCCAGGGGGGACGCCAACGTCCTGACTTTC
NA | TRBJ1-1 | NA | TRBV9 | CASSVANSLNTEAFF | TGTGCCAGCAGCGTAGCCAATAGCCTGAACACTGAAGCTTTCTTT
NA | TRBJ1-6 | NA | TRBV21-1 | CASSNLTGTGIMDSPLHF | TGTGCCAGCAGCAACCTAACGGGGACGGGCATTATGGATTCACCCCTCCACTTT
NA | TRBJ1-4 | NA | TRBV19 | CASTPYKENEKLFF | TGTGCCAGTACCCCGTACAAGGAAAATGAAAAACTGTTTTTT
NA | TRBJ2-5 | once | TRBV3-1/TRBV3-2 | CASSQEGKRTQYF | TGTGCCAGCAGCCAAGAGGGAAAGAGAACCCAGTACTTC
TRBD1 | TRBJ2-1 | NA | TRBV5-1 | CASNLNRGDNEQFF | TGCGCCAGCAATCTCAACAGGGGGGACAATGAGCAGTTCTTC
NA | TRBJ1-2 | NA | TRBV10-3 | CAISVRGRRDYGYTF | TGTGCCATCAGTGTCCGGGGCCGTAGGGACTATGGCTACACCTTC
NA | TRBJ1-1 | NA | TRBV19 | CASTPSRTGEAFF | TGTGCCAGTACCCCATCTAGGACGGGTGAAGCTTTCTTT
TRBD2 | TRBJ2-7 | NA | TRBV15 | CATSRDGRDDEQYF | TGTGCCACCAGCAGAGATGGGAGGGACGACGAGCAGTACTTC
TRBD1 | TRBJ1-4 | NA | TRBV6-2/TRBV6-3 | CASSSGQGVYEKLFF | TGTGCCAGCAGTTCGGGACAGGGAGTGTATGAAAAACTGTTTTTT
TRBD1 | TRBJ1-2 | NA | TRBV25-1 | CASSVTGSNYGYTF | TGTGCCAGCAGTGTGACAGGGTCTAACTATGGCTACACCTTC
TRBD2 | TRBJ2-5 | NA | TRBV4-2 | CASSRSAGGNQETQYF | TGTGCCAGCAGCCGCTCAGCGGGGGGGAATCAAGAGACCCAGTACTTC
NA | TRBJ1-5 | NA | TRBV3-1/TRBV3-2 | CASSQGWTQPQHF | TGTGCCAGCAGCCAAGGATGGACTCAGCCCCAGCATTTT
NA | TRBJ1-1 | NA | TRBV25-1 | CASSDHGAVGTEAFF | TGTGCCAGCAGTGATCATGGGGCTGTGGGGACTGAAGCTTTCTTT
TRBD1 | TRBJ1-4 | NA | TRBV4-3 | CASSQTQGRAEKLFF | TGCGCCAGCAGCCAAACACAGGGGCGGGCGGAAAAACTGTTTTTT
NA | TRBJ2-2 | once | TRBV11-2 | CASSLGATNTGELFF | TGTGCCAGCAGCTTAGGGGCAACGAACACCGGGGAGCTGTTTTTT
NA | TRBJ1-1 | NA | TRBV6-5 | CASSSRRTTNTEAFF | TGTGCCAGCAGTTCAAGACGAACCACCAACACTGAAGCTTTCTTT
TRBD1 | TRBJ1-5 | NA | TRBV2 | CASSPGQINQPQHF | TGTGCCAGCAGTCCGGGACAGATCAATCAGCCCCAGCATTTT
NA | TRBJ1-1 | NA | TRBV2 | CASSGGVEIRYTEAFF | TGTGCCAGCAGTGGAGGGGTTGAAATCCGGTACACTGAAGCTTTCTTT
TRBD1 | TRBJ1-1 | NA | TRBV4-3 | CASSQEQGASTEAFF | TGCGCCAGCAGCCAAGAACAGGGGGCCAGCACTGAAGCTTTCTTT
TRBD1 | TRBJ1-2 | NA | TRBV27 | CASSGDREVVTF | TGTGCCAGCAGCGGGGACAGGGAGGTTGTCACCTTC
NA | TRBJ2-7 | NA | TRBV7-2 | CASGRGPSYEQYF | TGTGCCAGCGGCAGGGGACCATCCTACGAGCAGTACTTC
NA | TRBJ2-2 | NA | TRBV24-1 | CATSDAMQGPTGELFF | TGTGCCACCAGTGACGCTATGCAGGGACCCACCGGGGAGCTGTTTTTT
NA | TRBJ1-6 | NA | TRBV27 | CASRGHNNSPLHF | TGTGCCAGCAGGGGACACAATAATTCACCCCTCCACTTT
NA | TRBJ2-1 | NA | TRBV7-3 | CASSSGLHNEQFF | TGTGCCAGCAGCTCGGGACTTCACAATGAGCAGTTCTTC
NA | TRBJ2-3 | NA | TRBV11-2 | CASSPDYPATQYF | TGTGCCAGCAGCCCTGACTACCCGGCCACGCAGTATTTT
NA | TRBJ1-1 | NA | TRBV30 | CAWSVGGVTEAFF | TGTGCCTGGAGTGTGGGGGGGGTCACTGAAGCTTTCTTT
TRBD1 | TRBJ1-5 | NA | TRBV2 | CASTQDRVGNQPQHF | TGTGCCAGCACCCAGGACAGGGTTGGCAATCAGCCCCAGCATTTT
NA | TRBJ1-5 | NA | TRBV4-3 | CASSQDLGQGSQPQHF | TGCGCCAGCAGCCAAGATCTAGGGCAGGGGAGCCAGCCCCAGCATTTT